This T cell receptor beta chain was retrieved from a study of T cell changes during pregnancy in multiple sclerosis. This CDR3 has 15 amino acids. Germline V gives CDR1 SQVTM, CDR2 ANQGSEA. V lost 6 bases and J lost 3, with 15 bases in between. Produced via immunoSEQ multiplex PCR; TCRdb's table is partial and in-frame only. This table has some 66,000 clones, over 75% appearing once. The source of this sequence is a female donor with multiple sclerosis, enrolled in a pregnancy study. Sequences were derived from CD8+ T cells from peripheral blood mononuclear cells, sampled before pregnancy. V is TRBV29-1 and J is TRBJ2-6, with TRBD2 as a possible D gene (7 bases). CDR3 loop: CSVPRGGGGANVLTF. CDR3 DNA: TGCAGCGTCCCGAGGGGGGGCGGTGGGGCCAACGTCCTGACTTTC.